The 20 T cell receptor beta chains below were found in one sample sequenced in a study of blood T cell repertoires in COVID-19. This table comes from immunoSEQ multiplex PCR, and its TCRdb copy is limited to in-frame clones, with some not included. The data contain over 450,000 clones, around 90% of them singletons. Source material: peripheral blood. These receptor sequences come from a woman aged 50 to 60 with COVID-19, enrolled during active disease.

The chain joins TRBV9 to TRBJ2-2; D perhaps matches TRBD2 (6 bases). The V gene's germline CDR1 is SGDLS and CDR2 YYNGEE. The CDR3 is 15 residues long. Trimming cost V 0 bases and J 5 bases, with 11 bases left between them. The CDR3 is CASSVGGGLTGELFF. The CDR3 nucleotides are TGTGCCAGCAGCGTAGGAGGAGGGTTGACCGGGGAGCTGTTTTTT. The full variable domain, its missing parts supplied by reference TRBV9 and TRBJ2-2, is DSGVTQTPKHLITATGQRVTLRCSPRSGDLSVYWYQQSLDQGLQFLIQYYNGEERAKGNILERFSAQQFPDLHSELNLSSLELGDSALYFCASSVGGGLTGELFFGEGSRLTVL.

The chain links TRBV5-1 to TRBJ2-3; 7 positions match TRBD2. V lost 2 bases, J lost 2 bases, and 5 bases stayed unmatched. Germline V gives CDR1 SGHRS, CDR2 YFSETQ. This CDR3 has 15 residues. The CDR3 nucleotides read TGCGCCAGCAGCTTTGACGCGGGGGTCACAGATACGCAGTATTTT. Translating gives CASSFDAGVTDTQYF.

Here the CDR3 DNA reads TGTGCCAGCAGCCTTATTAGCCGGTCTGGGGCCAACGTCCTGACTTTC. This gives the protein CASSLISRSGANVLTF. V is TRBV11-2 and J is TRBJ2-6, with unresolved D. V lost 5 bases and J 1 base, leaving 12 bases between the germline ends. The CDR3 runs 16 residues. Germline CDR1 reads SGHAT; CDR2 reads FQNNGV. The whole variable domain, remainder taken from reference TRBV11-2 and TRBJ2-6, is EAGVAQSPRYKIIEKRQSVAFWCNPISGHATLYWYQQILGQGPKLLIQFQNNGVVDDSQLPKDRFSAERLKGVDSTLKIQPAKLEDSAVYLCASSLISRSGANVLTFGAGSRLTVL.

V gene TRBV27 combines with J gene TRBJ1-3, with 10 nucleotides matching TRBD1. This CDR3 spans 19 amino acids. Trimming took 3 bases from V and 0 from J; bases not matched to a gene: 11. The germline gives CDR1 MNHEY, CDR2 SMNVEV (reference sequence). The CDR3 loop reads CASSFLSRDRGLSGNTIYF. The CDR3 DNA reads TGTGCCAGCAGTTTCTTGTCCCGGGACAGGGGACTCTCTGGAAACACCATATATTTT.

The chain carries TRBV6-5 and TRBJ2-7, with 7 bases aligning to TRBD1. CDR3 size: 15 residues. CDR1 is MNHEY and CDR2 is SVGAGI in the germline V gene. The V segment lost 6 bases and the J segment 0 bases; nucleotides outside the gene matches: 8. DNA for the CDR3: TGTGCCAGCAGATCCCCGGGACAGACCTCCTACGAGCAGTACTTC. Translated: CASRSPGQTSYEQYF.

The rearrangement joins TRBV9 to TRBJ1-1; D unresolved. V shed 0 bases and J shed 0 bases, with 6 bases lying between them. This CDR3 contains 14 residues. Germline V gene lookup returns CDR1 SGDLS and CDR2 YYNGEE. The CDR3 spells CASSVVSVNTEAFF. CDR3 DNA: TGTGCCAGCAGCGTAGTGTCGGTGAACACTGAAGCTTTCTTT.

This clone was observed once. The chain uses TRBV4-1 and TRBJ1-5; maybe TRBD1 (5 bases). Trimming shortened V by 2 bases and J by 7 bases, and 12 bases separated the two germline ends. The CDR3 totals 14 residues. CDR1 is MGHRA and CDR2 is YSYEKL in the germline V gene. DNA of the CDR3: TGCGCCAGCAGCCAACTTGGGGGGACCCAGCCCCAGCATTTT. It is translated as CASSQLGGTQPQHF.

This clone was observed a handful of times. The CDR3 sequence: CASSFGAGNTIYF. The CDR3 coding sequence is TGCGCCAGCAGCTTCGGGGCTGGAAACACCATATATTTT. J is TRBJ1-3 and V is TRBV5-1; D unresolved. This CDR3 has 13 residues. CDR1 SGHRS and CDR2 YFSETQ come from the germline V gene. V lost 2 bases to trimming and J lost 2 bases, with 5 bases between them.

In DNA, the CDR3 is TGTGCCACCCAACAGGGAAGCGAGGGCAATCAGCCCCAGCATTTT. It specifies CATQQGSEGNQPQHF. V is TRBV10-3 and J is TRBJ1-5, with D possibly being TRBD1 (6 bases). V was shortened by 10 bases and J by 2 bases, with 18 bases between the two germline ends. Germline V gives CDR1 ENHRY, CDR2 SYGVKD. The CDR3 totals 15 residues.

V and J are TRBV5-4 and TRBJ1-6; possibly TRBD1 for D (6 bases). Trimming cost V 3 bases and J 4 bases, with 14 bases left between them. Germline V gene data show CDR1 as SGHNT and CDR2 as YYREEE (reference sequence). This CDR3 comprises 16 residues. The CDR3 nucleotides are TGTGCCAGCAGCTCCTGGACAGAGTTGTATAATTCACCCCTCCACTTT. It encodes CASSSWTELYNSPLHF.

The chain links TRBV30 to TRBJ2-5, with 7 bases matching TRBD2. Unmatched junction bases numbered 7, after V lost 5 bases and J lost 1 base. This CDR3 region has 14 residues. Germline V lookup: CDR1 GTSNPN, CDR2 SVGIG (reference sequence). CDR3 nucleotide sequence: TGTGCCTGGGGGGAGGGATACAGCCAAGAGACCCAGTACTTC. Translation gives CAWGEGYSQETQYF.

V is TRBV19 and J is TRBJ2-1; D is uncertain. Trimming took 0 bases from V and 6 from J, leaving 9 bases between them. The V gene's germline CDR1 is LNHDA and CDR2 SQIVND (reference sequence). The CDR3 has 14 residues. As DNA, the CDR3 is TGTGCCAGTAGTATAGATCCGTCAGGCAATGAGCAGTTCTTC. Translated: CASSIDPSGNEQFF.

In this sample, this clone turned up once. The CDR3 is CASSPETGPNYGYTF. CDR3 DNA sequence: TGTGCCAGCAGTCCGGAGACAGGGCCTAACTATGGCTACACCTTC. This chain joins TRBV28 and TRBJ1-2, with 7 positions matching TRBD1. The CDR3 has 15 amino acids. J was trimmed by 0 bases and V by 5 bases; bases with no gene match: 6. Germline values: CDR1 MDHEN, CDR2 SYDVKM.

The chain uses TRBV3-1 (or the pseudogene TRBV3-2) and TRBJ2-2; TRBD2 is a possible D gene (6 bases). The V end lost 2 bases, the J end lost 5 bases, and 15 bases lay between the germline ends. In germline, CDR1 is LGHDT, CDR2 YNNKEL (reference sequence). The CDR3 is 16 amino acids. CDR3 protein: CASSQSWAGTTGELFF. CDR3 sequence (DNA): TGTGCCAGCAGCCAATCGTGGGCGGGGACTACCGGGGAGCTGTTTTTT.

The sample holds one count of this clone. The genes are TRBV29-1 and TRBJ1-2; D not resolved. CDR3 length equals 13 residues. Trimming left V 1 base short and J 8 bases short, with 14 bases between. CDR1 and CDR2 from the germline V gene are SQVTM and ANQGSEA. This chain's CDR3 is CSVEAAAAGGYTF. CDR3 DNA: TGCAGCGTTGAAGCGGCCGCGGCCGGCGGCTACACCTTC.

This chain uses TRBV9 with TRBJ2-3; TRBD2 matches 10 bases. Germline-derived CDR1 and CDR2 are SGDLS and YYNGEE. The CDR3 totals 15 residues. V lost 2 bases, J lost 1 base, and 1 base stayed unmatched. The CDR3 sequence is CASSVLAGGTDTQYF. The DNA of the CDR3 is TGTGCCAGCAGCGTGCTAGCGGGGGGCACAGATACGCAGTATTTT.

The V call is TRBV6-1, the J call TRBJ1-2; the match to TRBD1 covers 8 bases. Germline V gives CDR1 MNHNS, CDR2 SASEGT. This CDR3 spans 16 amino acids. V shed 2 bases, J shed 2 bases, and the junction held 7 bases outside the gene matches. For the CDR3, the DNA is TGTGCCAGCAGTGAATACCTTTGGACAGGGAACTATGGCTACACCTTC. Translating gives CASSEYLWTGNYGYTF.

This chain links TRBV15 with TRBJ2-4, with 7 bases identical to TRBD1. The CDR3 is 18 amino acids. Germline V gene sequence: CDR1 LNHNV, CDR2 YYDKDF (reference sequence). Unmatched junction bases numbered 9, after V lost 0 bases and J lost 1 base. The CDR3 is CATSRDRRQGIAKNIQYF. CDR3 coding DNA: TGTGCCACCAGCAGAGATCGTAGACAGGGAATTGCCAAAAACATTCAGTACTTC.

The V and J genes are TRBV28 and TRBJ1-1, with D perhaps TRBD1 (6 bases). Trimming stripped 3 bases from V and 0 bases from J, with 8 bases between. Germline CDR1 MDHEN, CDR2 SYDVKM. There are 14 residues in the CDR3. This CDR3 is CASSLAGVNTEAFF. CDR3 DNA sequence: TGTGCCAGCAGTTTGGCAGGGGTGAACACTGAAGCTTTCTTT.

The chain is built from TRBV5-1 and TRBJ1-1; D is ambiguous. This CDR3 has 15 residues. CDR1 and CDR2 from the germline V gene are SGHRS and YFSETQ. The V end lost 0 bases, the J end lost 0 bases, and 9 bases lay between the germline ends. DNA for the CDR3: TGCGCCAGCAGCTTGGAGCCGTCCCTGAACACTGAAGCTTTCTTT. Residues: CASSLEPSLNTEAFF.